Detailed here is one T cell receptor beta chain. TCRdb's copy holds only in-frame clones and misses some; the assay was immunoSEQ multiplex PCR. The profile shows around 14,000 clones, approximately 80% of them singletons. Germline values: CDR1 ENHRY, CDR2 SYGVKD. V trimming: 8 bases; J trimming: 7 bases; junction bases outside the gene matches: 6. This CDR3 is 14 amino acids long. These data originate in a study of T cell repertoires in ileal Crohn's disease. About the study: Around 37% were active smokers at surgery; median disease duration was nearly eight years.

The sequenced sample was ileal tissue. The sequence was obtained from an adult with Crohn's disease. The chain carries TRBV10-3 and TRBJ2-2; 11 bases map to TRBD1. This chain's CDR3 is CAISGTGGHGELFF. The CDR3 DNA is TGTGCCATCTCCGGGACAGGGGGTCACGGGGAGCTGTTTTTT.